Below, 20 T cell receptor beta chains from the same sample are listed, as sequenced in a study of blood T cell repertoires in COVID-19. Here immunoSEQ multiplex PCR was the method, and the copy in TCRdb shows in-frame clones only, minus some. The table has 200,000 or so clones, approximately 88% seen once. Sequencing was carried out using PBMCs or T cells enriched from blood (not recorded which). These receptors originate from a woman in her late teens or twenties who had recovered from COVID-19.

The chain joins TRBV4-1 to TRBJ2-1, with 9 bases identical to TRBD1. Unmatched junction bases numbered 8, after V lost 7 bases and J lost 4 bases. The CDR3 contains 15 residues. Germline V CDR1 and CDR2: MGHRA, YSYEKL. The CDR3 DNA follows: TGCGCCAGCACCTCAGTGGACAGGGGTTACAATGAGCAGTTCTTC. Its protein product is CASTSVDRGYNEQFF.

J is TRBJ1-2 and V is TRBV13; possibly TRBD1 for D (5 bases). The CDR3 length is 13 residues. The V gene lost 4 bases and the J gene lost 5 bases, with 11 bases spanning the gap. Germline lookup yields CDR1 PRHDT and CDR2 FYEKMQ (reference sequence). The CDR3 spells CASSSWTPYGYTF. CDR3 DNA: TGTGCCAGCAGCTCCTGGACACCTTATGGCTACACCTTC. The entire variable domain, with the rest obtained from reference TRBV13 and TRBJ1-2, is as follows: AAGVIQSPRHLIKEKRETATLKCYPIPRHDTVYWYQQGPGQDPQFLISFYEKMQSDKGSIPDRFSAQQFSDYHSELNMSSLELGDSALYFCASSSWTPYGYTFGSGTRLTVV.

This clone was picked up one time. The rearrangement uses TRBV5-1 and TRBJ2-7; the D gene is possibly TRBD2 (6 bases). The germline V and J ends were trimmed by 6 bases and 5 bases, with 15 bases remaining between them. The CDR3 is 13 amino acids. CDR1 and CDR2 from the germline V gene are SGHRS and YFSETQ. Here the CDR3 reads CASTSPAGNEQYF. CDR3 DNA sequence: TGCGCCAGCACGAGCCCCGCGGGGAACGAGCAGTACTTC.

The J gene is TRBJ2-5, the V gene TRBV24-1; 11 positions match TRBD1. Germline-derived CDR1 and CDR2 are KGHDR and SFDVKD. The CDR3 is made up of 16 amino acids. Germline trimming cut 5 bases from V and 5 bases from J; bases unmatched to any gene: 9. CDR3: CATSVPGTGGLETQYF. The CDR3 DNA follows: TGTGCCACCAGTGTTCCCGGGACAGGGGGTTTGGAGACCCAGTACTTC.

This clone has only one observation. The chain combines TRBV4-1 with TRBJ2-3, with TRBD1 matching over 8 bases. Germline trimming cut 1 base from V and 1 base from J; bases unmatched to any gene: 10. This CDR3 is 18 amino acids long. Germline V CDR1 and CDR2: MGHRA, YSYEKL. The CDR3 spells CASSQASSRGRGTDTQYF. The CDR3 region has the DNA TGCGCCAGCAGCCAAGCCTCGTCCAGGGGGCGAGGCACAGATACGCAGTATTTT.

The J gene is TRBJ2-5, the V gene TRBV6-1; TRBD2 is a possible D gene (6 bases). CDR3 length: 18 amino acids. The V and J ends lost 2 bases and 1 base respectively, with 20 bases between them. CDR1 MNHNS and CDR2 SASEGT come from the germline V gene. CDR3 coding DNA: TGTGCCAGCAGTGAACAAGGGAGGAGACTCGGCAGCCAAGAGACCCAGTACTTC. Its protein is CASSEQGRRLGSQETQYF.

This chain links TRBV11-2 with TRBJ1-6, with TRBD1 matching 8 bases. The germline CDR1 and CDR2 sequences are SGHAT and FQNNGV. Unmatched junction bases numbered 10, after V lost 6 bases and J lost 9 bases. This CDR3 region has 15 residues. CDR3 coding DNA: TGTGCCAGCAGAAACCCAGGGGGCAAGCGTTCACCCCTCCACTTT. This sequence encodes CASRNPGGKRSPLHF. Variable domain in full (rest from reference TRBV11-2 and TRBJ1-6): EAGVAQSPRYKIIEKRQSVAFWCNPISGHATLYWYQQILGQGPKLLIQFQNNGVVDDSQLPKDRFSAERLKGVDSTLKIQPAKLEDSAVYLCASRNPGGKRSPLHFGNGTRLTVT.

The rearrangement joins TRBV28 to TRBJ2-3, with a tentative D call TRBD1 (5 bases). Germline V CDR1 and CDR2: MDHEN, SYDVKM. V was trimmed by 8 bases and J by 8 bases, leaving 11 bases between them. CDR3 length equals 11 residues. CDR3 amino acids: CASLDKGTQYF. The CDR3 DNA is TGTGCCAGCCTGGACAAAGGTACGCAGTATTTT.

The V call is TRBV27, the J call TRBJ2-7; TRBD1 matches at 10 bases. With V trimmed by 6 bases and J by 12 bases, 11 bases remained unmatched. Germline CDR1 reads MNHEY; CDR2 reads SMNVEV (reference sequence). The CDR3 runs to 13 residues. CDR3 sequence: CASRETGGEGSYF. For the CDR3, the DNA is TGTGCCAGCAGAGAGACAGGGGGCGAAGGTTCGTACTTC.

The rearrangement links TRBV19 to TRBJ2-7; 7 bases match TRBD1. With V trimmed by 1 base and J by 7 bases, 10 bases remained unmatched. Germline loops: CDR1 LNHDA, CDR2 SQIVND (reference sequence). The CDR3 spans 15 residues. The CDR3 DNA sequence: TGTGCCAGTAGTATAGTAGGGGGCTCGGTGAGGGAGCAGTACTTC. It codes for CASSIVGGSVREQYF.

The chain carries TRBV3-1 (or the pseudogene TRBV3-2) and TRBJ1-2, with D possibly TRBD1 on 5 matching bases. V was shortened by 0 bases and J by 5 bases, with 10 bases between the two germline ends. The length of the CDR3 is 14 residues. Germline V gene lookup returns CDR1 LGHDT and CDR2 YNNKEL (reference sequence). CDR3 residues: CASSQDLRQYGYTF. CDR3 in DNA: TGTGCCAGCAGCCAAGACCTACGACAGTATGGCTACACCTTC.

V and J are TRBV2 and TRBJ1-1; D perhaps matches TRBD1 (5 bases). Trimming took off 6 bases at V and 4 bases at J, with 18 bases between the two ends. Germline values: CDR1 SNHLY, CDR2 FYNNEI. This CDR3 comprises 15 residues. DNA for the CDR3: TGTGCCAGCAGAAGTGAGCAGGGATCTAGCACTGAAGCTTTCTTT. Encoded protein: CASRSEQGSSTEAFF.

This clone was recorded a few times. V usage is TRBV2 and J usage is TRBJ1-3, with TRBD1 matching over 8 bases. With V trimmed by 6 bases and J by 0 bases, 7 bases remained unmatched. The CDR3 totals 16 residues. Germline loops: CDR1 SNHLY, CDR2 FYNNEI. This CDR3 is CASSRRDRLSGNTIYF. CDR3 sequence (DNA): TGTGCCAGCAGCCGAAGGGACAGGCTCTCTGGAAACACCATATATTTT.

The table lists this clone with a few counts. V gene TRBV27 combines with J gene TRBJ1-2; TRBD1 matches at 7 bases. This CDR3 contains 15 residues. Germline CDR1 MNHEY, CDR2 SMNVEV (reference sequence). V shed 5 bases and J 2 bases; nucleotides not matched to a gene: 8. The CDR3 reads CASSPDRVSNYGYTF. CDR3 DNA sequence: TGTGCCAGCAGTCCTGACAGGGTATCCAACTATGGCTACACCTTC.

The CDR3 is CATSKEDLEAFTRGDTEAFF. The CDR3 nucleotides are TGTGCCACCAGCAAAGAGGACTTAGAGGCGTTTACACGGGGGGACACTGAAGCTTTCTTT. The chain combines TRBV15 with TRBJ1-1; perhaps TRBD1 as D (5 bases). This CDR3 comprises 20 residues. Trimming shortened V by 4 bases and J by 3 bases, and 30 bases separated the two germline ends. From germline, CDR1 is LNHNV and CDR2 YYDKDF (reference sequence).

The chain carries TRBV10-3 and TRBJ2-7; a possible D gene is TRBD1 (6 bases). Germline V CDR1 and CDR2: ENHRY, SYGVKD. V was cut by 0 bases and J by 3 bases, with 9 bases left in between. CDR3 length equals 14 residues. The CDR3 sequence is CAISESQQGYEQYF. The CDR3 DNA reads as TGTGCCATCAGTGAGTCCCAACAGGGCTACGAGCAGTACTTC.

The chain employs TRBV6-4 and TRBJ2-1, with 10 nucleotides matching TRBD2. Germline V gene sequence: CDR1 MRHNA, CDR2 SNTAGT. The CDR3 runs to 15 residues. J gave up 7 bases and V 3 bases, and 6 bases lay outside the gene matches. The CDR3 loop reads CASSEKRGGKNEQFF. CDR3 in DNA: TGTGCCAGCAGTGAGAAGCGGGGGGGCAAAAATGAGCAGTTCTTC.

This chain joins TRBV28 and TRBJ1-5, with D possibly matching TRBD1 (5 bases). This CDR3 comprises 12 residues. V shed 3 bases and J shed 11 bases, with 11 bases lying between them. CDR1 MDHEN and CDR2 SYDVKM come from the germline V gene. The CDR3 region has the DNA TGTGCCAGCAGTTTCCAGGACACTGCCCAGCATTTT. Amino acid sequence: CASSFQDTAQHF.

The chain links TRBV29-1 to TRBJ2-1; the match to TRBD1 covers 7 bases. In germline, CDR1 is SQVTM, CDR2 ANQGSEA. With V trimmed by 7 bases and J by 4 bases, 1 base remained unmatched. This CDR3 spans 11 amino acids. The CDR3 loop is CSGDRYNEQFF. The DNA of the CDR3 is TGCAGCGGGGACAGATACAATGAGCAGTTCTTC.

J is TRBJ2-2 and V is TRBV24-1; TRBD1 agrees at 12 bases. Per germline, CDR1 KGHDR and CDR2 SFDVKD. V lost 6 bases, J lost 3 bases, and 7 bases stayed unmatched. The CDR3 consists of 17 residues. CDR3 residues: CATSSGQGALDTGELFF. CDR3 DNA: TGTGCCACCAGTTCGGGACAGGGGGCATTGGACACCGGGGAGCTGTTTTTT.